These T cell receptor beta chains were read from a single sample in a study of Graves' ophthalmopathy and Graves' hyperthyroidism. TCRdb used MiXCR to reprocess the multiplex PCR reads, holding one entry per CDR3 protein. The table has 340,000 or so distinct CDR3 sequences, under 20% seen once; the top ten hold more than 9%. Sequencing input: peripheral blood. These receptors all stem from an adult man with Graves' ophthalmopathy. Both conserved end residues are part of each CDR3. A D gene is named only where the DNA matches it firmly.

D gene: NA; V gene: TRBV19; CDR3 protein: CASSISGIGVKQPQHF
D gene: TRBD1; V gene: TRBV4-1; CDR3 protein: CASSQDPRLQGMNTEAFF
D gene: TRBD1; V gene: TRBV5-1; CDR3 protein: CASSSGQALIEAFF
D gene: NA; V gene: TRBV15; CDR3 protein: CATSRDKGDSYEQYF
D gene: TRBD2; V gene: TRBV7-8; CDR3 protein: CASSLAPMGGGGSYEQYF
D gene: NA; V gene: TRBV11-2; CDR3 protein: CASSVDRLDYGYTF
D gene: NA; V gene: TRBV29-1; CDR3 protein: CSVMWQGVETQYF
D gene: NA; V gene: TRBV7-6; CDR3 protein: CASSLATERNTIYF
D gene: TRBD1; V gene: TRBV30; CDR3 protein: CAWSRGTGLGGELFF
D gene: NA; V gene: TRBV29-1; CDR3 protein: CSVTQSWGQETQYF
D gene: TRBD1; V gene: TRBV4-1; CDR3 protein: CASSQAPGTAQYF
D gene: NA; V gene: TRBV10-3; CDR3 protein: CAISDNPSYEQYF
D gene: NA; V gene: TRBV24-1; CDR3 protein: CATSDPTTQYF
D gene: NA; V gene: TRBV27; CDR3 protein: CASSQTGSTEAFF
D gene: NA; V gene: TRBV12-3/TRBV12-4; CDR3 protein: CASSQTGRGYEQYF
D gene: NA; V gene: TRBV6-5; CDR3 protein: CASSLTRDNYGYTF
D gene: TRBD2; V gene: TRBV6-2/TRBV6-3; CDR3 protein: CASTPFPFLGSASGGHEQYF
D gene: NA; V gene: TRBV10-3; CDR3 protein: CAISEPDSGETQYF
D gene: NA; V gene: TRBV5-1; CDR3 protein: CASSSQAIGELFF
D gene: NA; V gene: TRBV11-2; CDR3 protein: CASSPGGVADTEAFF
D gene: NA; V gene: TRBV28; CDR3 protein: CASTPSHVYEQYF
D gene: NA; V gene: TRBV6-5; CDR3 protein: CASSYLWSTEAFF
D gene: TRBD2; V gene: TRBV10-3; CDR3 protein: CAISGSSGGAYEQYF
D gene: TRBD2; V gene: TRBV11-1; CDR3 protein: CASSLSQTSGREYEQYF
D gene: TRBD1; V gene: TRBV6-5; CDR3 protein: CASNRNLGQKETQYF
D gene: NA; V gene: TRBV9; CDR3 protein: CASSPNPTEAFF
D gene: TRBD1; V gene: TRBV12-3/TRBV12-4; CDR3 protein: CASRGQGGGGYTF
D gene: NA; V gene: TRBV5-8; CDR3 protein: CASSLKGLRKEAFF
D gene: NA; V gene: TRBV30; CDR3 protein: CAWGPPPTYEQYF
D gene: NA; V gene: TRBV5-5; CDR3 protein: CASSLILRTEAFF